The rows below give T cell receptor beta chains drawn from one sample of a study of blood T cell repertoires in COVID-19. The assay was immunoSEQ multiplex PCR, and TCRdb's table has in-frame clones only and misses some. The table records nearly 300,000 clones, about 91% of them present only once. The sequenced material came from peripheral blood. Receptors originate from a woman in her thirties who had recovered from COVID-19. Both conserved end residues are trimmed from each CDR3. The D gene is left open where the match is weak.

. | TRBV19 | ASSIIRDSRYT
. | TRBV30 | AWSDPGKWNTEAF
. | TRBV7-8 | ASSPEGATYEQY
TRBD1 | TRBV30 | AWSFKPTGGNEKLF
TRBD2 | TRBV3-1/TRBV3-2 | ASSQDHRAGGPGGTDTQY
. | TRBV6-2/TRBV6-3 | ASSYQHGQAATYNEQF
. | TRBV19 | ASSPSTPLTRGRGVRNTEAF
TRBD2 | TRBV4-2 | ASSAAGGPQETQY
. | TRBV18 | ASSPPTTKAYNEQF
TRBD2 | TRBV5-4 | ASSRVRGANTGELF
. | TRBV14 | ASSPEGFPPYNEQF
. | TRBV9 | ASSVALGRAEAF
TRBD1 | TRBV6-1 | ASSEEQGETQY
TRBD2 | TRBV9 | ASSVTSGGVGEQY
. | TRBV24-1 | ATSDSGYGELDQPQH
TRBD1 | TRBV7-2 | ASSIDRGLQPQH
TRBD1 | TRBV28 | ASKRDSSEAF
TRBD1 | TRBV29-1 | SVRDREPNYGYT
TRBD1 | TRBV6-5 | ASSTRDRDNTQY
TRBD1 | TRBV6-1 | ASSEFIGTGGARGVYEQY
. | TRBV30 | ASTRDRSPYGYT
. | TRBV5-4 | ASSLVGGNSGNTIY
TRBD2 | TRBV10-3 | ASIATGTSGGTTDTQY
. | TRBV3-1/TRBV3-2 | ASSQDRDISGNTIY
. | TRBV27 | ASSLGRGAEYNEQF
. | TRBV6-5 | ASRSDFDYGYT
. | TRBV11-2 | ASSASGTSYEQY
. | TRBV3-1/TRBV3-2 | ASSQDPQANNEKLF
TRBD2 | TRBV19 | ASSRQSGGSSYEQY
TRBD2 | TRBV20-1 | SASSLAGAYEQY
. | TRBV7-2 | ASSAIIYEQY
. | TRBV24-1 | ATSDLTGGDQPQH
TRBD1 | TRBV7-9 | ASSIDREANEKLF
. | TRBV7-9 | ASSLHAQGGIGYT
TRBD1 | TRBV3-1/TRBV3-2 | ASSPPGTDYYGYT
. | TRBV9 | ASSALALDTQY
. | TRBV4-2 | ASSQDFAGGTEAF
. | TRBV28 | ASSFIPGRGSNEQF
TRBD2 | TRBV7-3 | ASSLRGTSGLSTDTQY
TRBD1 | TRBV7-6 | ASSLAWGPGGNEQF
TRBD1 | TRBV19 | ATRTGSTSGNTIY
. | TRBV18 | ASSPPAGTYNEKLF